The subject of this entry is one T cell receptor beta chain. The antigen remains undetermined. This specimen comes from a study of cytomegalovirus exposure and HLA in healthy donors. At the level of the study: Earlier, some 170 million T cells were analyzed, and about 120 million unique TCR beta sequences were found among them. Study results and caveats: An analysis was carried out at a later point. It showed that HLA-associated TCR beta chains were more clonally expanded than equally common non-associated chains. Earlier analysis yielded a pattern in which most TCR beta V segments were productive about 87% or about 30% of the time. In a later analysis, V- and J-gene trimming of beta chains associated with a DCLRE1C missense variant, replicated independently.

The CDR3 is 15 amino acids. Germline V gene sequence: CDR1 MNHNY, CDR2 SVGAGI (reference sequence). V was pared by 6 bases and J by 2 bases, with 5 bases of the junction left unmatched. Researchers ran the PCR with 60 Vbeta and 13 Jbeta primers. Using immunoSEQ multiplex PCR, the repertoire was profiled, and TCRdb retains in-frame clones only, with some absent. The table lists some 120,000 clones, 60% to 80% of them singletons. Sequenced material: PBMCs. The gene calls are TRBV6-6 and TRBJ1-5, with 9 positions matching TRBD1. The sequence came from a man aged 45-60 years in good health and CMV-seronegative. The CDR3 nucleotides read TGTGCCAGCAGAGGGACAGGGAACGGCAATCAGCCCCAGCATTTT. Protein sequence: CASRGTGNGNQPQHF.